These 16 T cell receptor beta chains originate from one sample sequenced in a study of cytomegalovirus exposure and HLA in healthy donors. With 60 Vbeta and 13 Jbeta primers, the PCR was carried out. TCRdb's table, derived via immunoSEQ multiplex PCR, lists solely in-frame clones and lacks some. The table has around 180,000 clones, roughly 78% seen once. The material sequenced was PBMCs. The source of these receptors is a woman aged 45-59 years in good health and CMV-seropositive.

J is TRBJ1-5 and V is TRBV6-1, with a weak D call TRBD1 (6 bases). This CDR3 contains 15 residues. V gave up 5 bases and J gave up 9 bases, with 20 bases separating them. Looked up from germline, CDR1 is MNHNS and CDR2 is SASEGT. This CDR3 reads CASSIRAGVPRPQHF. The CDR3 region has the DNA TGTGCCAGCAGTATTAGAGCAGGGGTGCCGCGGCCCCAGCATTTT.

This chain connects TRBV6-5 to TRBJ1-6; TRBD1 matches 7 bases. Germline V gene lookup returns CDR1 MNHEY and CDR2 SVGAGI. There are 15 residues in the CDR3. V trimming: 0 bases; J trimming: 7 bases; junction bases outside the gene matches: 3. DNA of the CDR3: TGTGCCAGCAGTTACTCGACAGGGAGGAATTCACCCCTCCACTTT. Residues: CASSYSTGRNSPLHF.

This clone showed up just a few times. The chain has TRBV27 and TRBJ2-1; 14 bases match TRBD2. Unmatched junction bases numbered 5, after V lost 0 bases and J lost 4 bases. The CDR3 length is 18 residues. Germline V gives CDR1 MNHEY, CDR2 SMNVEV (reference sequence). The DNA of the CDR3 is TGTGCCAGCAGTTTATCGCCCGGACTAGCGGGGGGTTACAATGAGCAGTTCTTC. This encodes CASSLSPGLAGGYNEQFF.

The rearrangement links TRBV27 to TRBJ1-4, with D hard to call. Trimming left V 6 bases short and J 0 bases short, with 8 bases between. Germline CDR1 is MNHEY and CDR2 is SMNVEV (reference sequence). The CDR3 consists of 14 residues. CDR3 region: CASRTHTTNEKLFF. In DNA form, the CDR3 reads TGTGCCAGCAGGACACACACAACTAATGAAAAACTGTTTTTT.

The chain carries TRBV29-1 and TRBJ2-5, with TRBD2 matching 11 bases. CDR1 and CDR2 from the germline V gene are SQVTM and ANQGSEA. This CDR3 contains 15 residues. With 7 bases clipped from V and 0 bases from J, the junction kept 7 bases outside the gene matches. The CDR3 DNA follows: TGCAGCGCTCCGGGACTAGCGGCATACCAAGAGACCCAGTACTTC. This codes for CSAPGLAAYQETQYF.

The rearrangement joins TRBV5-1 to TRBJ1-2; D gene ambiguous. The V gene's germline CDR1 is SGHRS and CDR2 YFSETQ. The ends were cut back, 3 bases at V and 4 bases at J, with 10 bases in the middle. The CDR3 is 13 amino acids. The CDR3 loop is CASSSPGVYGYTF. The CDR3 DNA reads as TGCGCCAGCAGCTCCCCCGGGGTCTATGGCTACACCTTC.

This clone was detected only a few times. The chain joins TRBV2 to TRBJ1-1; no reliable D call. Germline CDR1 reads SNHLY; CDR2 reads FYNNEI. CDR3 size: 13 residues. Trimming took 10 bases from V and 1 from J, leaving 13 bases between them. CDR3 sequence (DNA): TGTGCCACCAAGGCCTCAGGGAACACTGAAGCTTTCTTT. Translation: CATKASGNTEAFF. The whole variable domain, filled in from reference TRBV2 and TRBJ1-1, reads EPEVTQTPSHQVTQMGQEVILRCVPISNHLYFYWYRQILGQKVEFLVSFYNNEISEKSEIFDDQFSVERPDGSNFTLKIRSTKLEDSAMYFCATKASGNTEAFFGQGTRLTVV.

The rearrangement uses TRBV30 and TRBJ1-1; weak D call: TRBD1 (6 bases). The CDR3 contains 13 residues. V lost 4 bases and J lost 6, with 15 bases in between. CDR1 is GTSNPN and CDR2 is SVGIG in the germline V gene (reference sequence). The CDR3 spells CAWTLTGGSEAFF. In DNA form, the CDR3 reads TGTGCCTGGACCCTGACGGGGGGCTCTGAAGCTTTCTTT.

The chain uses TRBV9 and TRBJ1-4; D possibly corresponds to TRBD1 (5 bases). CDR3 length: 14 residues. The V and J ends lost 4 bases and 11 bases respectively, with 18 bases between them. Germline CDR1 and CDR2: SGDLS and YYNGEE. CDR3 in DNA: TGTGCCAGCAGCCCCCGGACACTCTCTTGGAAACTGTTTTTT. It encodes CASSPRTLSWKLFF.

This clone was counted only a few times. The chain carries TRBV6-1 and TRBJ2-5; TRBD2 might be the D (6 bases). V gave up 2 bases and J gave up 4 bases, with 14 bases separating them. This CDR3 is built from 15 residues. Germline CDR1 MNHNS, CDR2 SASEGT. The CDR3, as DNA: TGTGCCAGCAGTGAACTAAACGGACTAAGAGAGACCCAGTACTTC. This gives the protein CASSELNGLRETQYF.

For this clone: The same CDR3 arises from other DNA sequences in this sample as well. The CDR3 coding sequence is TGTGCCAGCAGCCGGGACACTGAAGCTTTCTTT. Translating it yields CASSRDTEAFF. The rearrangement joins TRBV6-5 to TRBJ1-1; D gene unclear. V shed 6 bases and J shed 3 bases, with 5 bases lying between them. This CDR3 has 11 residues. The germline gives CDR1 MNHEY, CDR2 SVGAGI.

V gene TRBV28 combines with J gene TRBJ2-7, with 14 bases identical to TRBD2. Germline V gene sequence: CDR1 MDHEN, CDR2 SYDVKM. The CDR3 extends over 15 amino acids. Trimming took 6 bases from V and 7 from J; bases not matched to a gene: 8. The CDR3: CASRPTSGGAGEQYF. The CDR3 DNA sequence: TGTGCCAGCAGACCGACTAGCGGGGGGGCCGGAGAGCAGTACTTC.

V gene TRBV7-6 combines with J gene TRBJ2-3, with 10 bases aligning to TRBD2. This CDR3 region has 17 residues. Germline trimming cut 5 bases from V and 0 bases from J; bases unmatched to any gene: 8. Looked up from germline, CDR1 is SGHVS and CDR2 is FNYEAQ. In DNA, the CDR3 is TGTGCCAGCAGCCCCAGACTAGCGGGTACTAGCACAGATACGCAGTATTTT. This gives the protein CASSPRLAGTSTDTQYF.

The chain couples TRBV11-3 to TRBJ2-1; the D gene is possibly TRBD1 (7 bases). CDR1 SGHNT and CDR2 YENEEA come from the germline V gene. This CDR3 comprises 14 residues. Trimming took off 5 bases at V and 8 bases at J, with 16 bases between the two ends. In DNA form, the CDR3 reads TGTGCCAGCAGCCCGCATGACAGGGAGGATGAGCAGTTCTTC. This encodes CASSPHDREDEQFF.

This clone was detected only once. The chain combines TRBV5-5 with TRBJ2-3; unclear D gene. Per the germline V gene, CDR1 is SGHKS and CDR2 is YYEKEE (reference sequence). Deletions cut 4 bases from V and 3 bases from J, with 9 bases between. The CDR3 length is 13 residues. This CDR3 reads CASSIDWTDTQYF. CDR3 bases: TGTGCCAGCAGCATCGACTGGACAGATACGCAGTATTTT.

This clone was counted once. This rearrangement joins TRBV13 to TRBJ2-3; 8 bases match TRBD1. Germline CDR1 reads PRHDT; CDR2 reads FYEKMQ (reference sequence). CDR3 size: 16 residues. The V segment lost 4 bases and the J segment 1 base; nucleotides outside the gene matches: 7. CDR3 protein: CASSSDTGGGTDTQYF. As DNA, the CDR3 is TGTGCCAGCAGCTCAGATACAGGGGGTGGCACAGATACGCAGTATTTT. Variable domain in full (rest from reference TRBV13 and TRBJ2-3): AAGVIQSPRHLIKEKRETATLKCYPIPRHDTVYWYQQGPGQDPQFLISFYEKMQSDKGSIPDRFSAQQFSDYHSELNMSSLELGDSALYFCASSSDTGGGTDTQYFGPGTRLTVL.